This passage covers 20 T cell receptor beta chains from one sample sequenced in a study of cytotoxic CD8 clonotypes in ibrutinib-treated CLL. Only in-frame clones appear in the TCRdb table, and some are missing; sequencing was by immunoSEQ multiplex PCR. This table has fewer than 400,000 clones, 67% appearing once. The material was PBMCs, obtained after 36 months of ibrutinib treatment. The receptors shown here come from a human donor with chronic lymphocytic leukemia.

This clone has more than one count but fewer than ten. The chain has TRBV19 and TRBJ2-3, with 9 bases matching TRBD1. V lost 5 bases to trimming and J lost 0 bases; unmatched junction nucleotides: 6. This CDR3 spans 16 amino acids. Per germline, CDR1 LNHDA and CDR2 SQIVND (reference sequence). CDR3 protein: CASSVGTGRSTDTQYF. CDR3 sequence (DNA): TGTGCCAGTAGTGTCGGGACAGGGCGAAGCACAGATACGCAGTATTTT.

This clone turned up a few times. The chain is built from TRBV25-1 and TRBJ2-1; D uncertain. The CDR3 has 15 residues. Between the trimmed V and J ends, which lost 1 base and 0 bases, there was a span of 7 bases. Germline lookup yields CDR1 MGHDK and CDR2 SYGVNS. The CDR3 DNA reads TGTGCCAGCAGTGAATCTGAGTTCTCCTACAATGAGCAGTTCTTC. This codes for CASSESEFSYNEQFF.

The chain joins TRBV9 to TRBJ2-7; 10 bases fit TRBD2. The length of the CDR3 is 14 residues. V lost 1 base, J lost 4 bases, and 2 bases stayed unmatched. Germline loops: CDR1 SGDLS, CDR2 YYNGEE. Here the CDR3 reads CASSVTSGTYEQYF. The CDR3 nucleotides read TGTGCCAGCAGCGTAACTAGCGGGACGTACGAGCAGTACTTC.

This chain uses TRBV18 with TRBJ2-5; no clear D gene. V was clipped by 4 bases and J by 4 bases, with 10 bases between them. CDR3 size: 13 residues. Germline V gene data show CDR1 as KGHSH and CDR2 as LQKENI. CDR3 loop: CASSLMGGETQYF. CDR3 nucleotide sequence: TGTGCCAGCTCACTCATGGGTGGAGAGACCCAGTACTTC.

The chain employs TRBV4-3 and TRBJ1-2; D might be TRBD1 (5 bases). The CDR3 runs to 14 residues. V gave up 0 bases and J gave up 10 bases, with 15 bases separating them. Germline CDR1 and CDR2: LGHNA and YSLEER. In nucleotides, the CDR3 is TGCGCCAGCAGCCAAGAACCTCGCAGGGCTGCCTACACCTTC. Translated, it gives CASSQEPRRAAYTF.

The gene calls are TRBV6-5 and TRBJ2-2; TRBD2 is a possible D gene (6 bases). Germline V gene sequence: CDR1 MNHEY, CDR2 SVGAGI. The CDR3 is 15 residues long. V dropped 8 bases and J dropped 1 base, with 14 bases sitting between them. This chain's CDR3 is CASHLAKGNTGELFF. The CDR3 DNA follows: TGTGCCAGCCACCTAGCGAAAGGGAACACCGGGGAGCTGTTTTTT.

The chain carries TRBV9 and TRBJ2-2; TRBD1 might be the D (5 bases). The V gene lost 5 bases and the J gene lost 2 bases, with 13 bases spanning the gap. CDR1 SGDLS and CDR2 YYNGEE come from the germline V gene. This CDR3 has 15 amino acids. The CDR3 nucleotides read TGTGCCAGCAGTCCTCAGGGTTTTAACACCGGGGAGCTGTTTTTT. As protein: CASSPQGFNTGELFF. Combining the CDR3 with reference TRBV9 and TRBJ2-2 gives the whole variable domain DSGVTQTPKHLITATGQRVTLRCSPRSGDLSVYWYQQSLDQGLQFLIQYYNGEERAKGNILERFSAQQFPDLHSELNLSSLELGDSALYFCASSPQGFNTGELFFGEGSRLTVL.

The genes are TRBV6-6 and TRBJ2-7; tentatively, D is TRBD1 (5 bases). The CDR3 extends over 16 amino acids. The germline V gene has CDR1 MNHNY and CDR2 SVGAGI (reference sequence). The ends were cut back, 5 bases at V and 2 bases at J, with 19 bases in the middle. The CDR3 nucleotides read TGTGCCAGCAGTGCCCTTAGCAGGGCTTTAGCCTACGAGCAGTACTTC. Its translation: CASSALSRALAYEQYF.

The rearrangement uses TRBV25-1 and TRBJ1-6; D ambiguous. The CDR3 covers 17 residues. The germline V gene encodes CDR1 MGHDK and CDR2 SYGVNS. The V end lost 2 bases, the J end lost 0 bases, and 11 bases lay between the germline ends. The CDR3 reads CASSEGSPSSYNSPLHF. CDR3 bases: TGTGCCAGCAGTGAAGGAAGTCCGAGCTCCTATAATTCACCCCTCCACTTT.

DNA of the CDR3: TGTGCCAGCAGTTTAAGCGGGATCCAAGAGACCCAGTACTTC. Translated, it gives CASSLSGIQETQYF. The chain is built from TRBV28 and TRBJ2-5, with TRBD2 matching over 7 bases. J was trimmed by 1 base and V by 2 bases; bases with no gene match: 1. The CDR3 is 14 residues long. Germline V gene sequence: CDR1 MDHEN, CDR2 SYDVKM. The full variable domain, completed using reference TRBV28 and TRBJ2-5, is DVKVTQSSRYLVKRTGEKVFLECVQDMDHENMFWYRQDPGLGLRLIYFSYDVKMKEKGDIPEGYSVSREKKERFSLILESASTNQTSMYLCASSLSGIQETQYFGPGTRLLVL.

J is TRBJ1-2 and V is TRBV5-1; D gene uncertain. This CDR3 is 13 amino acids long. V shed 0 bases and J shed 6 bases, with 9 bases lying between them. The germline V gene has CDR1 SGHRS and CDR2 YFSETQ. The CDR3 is CASSLVSGDGYTF. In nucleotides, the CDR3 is TGCGCCAGCAGCTTGGTTAGCGGGGATGGCTACACCTTC.

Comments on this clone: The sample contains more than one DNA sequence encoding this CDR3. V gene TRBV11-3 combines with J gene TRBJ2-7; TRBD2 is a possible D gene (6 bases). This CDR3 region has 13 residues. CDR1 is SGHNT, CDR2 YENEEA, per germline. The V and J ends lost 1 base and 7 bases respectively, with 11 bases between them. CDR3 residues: CASSLGQGLEQYF. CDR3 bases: TGTGCCAGCAGCTTAGGCCAGGGACTTGAGCAGTACTTC.

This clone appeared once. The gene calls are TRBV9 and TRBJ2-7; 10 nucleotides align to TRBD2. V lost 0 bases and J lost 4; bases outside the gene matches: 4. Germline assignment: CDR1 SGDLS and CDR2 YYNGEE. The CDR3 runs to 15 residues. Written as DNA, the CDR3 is TGTGCCAGCAGCGTAGCTCCTAGCGGGAGTTACGAGCAGTACTTC. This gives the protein CASSVAPSGSYEQYF.

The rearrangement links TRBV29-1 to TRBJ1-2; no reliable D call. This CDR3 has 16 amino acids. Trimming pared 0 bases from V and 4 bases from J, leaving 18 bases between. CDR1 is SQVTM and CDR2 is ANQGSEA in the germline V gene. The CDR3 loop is CSVEDTTPSPSYGYTF. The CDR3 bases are TGCAGCGTTGAAGATACGACGCCCTCCCCTTCCTATGGCTACACCTTC.

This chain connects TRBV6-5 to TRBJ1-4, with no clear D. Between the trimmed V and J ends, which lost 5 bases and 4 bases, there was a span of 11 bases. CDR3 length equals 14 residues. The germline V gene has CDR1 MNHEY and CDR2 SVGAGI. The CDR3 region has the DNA TGTGCCAGCAGTCGGACGGACGATAATGAAAAACTGTTTTTT. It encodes CASSRTDDNEKLFF.

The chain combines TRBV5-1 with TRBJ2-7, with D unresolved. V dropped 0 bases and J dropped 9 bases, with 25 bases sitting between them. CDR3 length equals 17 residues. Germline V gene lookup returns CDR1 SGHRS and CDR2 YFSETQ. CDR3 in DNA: TGCGCCAGCAGCTTGGAAGCGATTTGGAGTTCTGTGAACCGGCAGTACTTC. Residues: CASSLEAIWSSVNRQYF.

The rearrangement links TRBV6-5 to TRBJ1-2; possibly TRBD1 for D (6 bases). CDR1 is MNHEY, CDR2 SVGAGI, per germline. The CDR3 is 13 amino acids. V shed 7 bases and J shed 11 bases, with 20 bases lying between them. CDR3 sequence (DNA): TGTGCCAGCAACAAAGGGACACGGCTCCCGTACACCTTC. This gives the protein CASNKGTRLPYTF.

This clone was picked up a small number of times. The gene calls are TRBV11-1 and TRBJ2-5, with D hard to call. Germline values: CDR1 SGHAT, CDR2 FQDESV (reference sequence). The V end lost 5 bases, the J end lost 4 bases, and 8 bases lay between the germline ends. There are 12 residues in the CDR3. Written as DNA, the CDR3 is TGTGCCAGCAGCCATGGGTCAGAGACCCAGTACTTC. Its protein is CASSHGSETQYF.

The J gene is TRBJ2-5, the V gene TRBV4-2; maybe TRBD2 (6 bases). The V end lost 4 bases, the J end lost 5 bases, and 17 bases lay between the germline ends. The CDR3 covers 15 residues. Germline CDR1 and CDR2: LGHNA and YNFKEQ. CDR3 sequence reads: CASSRRLAEGETQYF. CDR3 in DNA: TGTGCCAGCAGCCGAAGGTTAGCGGAGGGGGAGACCCAGTACTTC.

CDR3 loop: CASSLAAATDTQYF. CDR3 DNA: TGTGCCAGCAGCTTGGCGGCAGCCACAGATACGCAGTATTTT. V is TRBV5-8 and J is TRBJ2-3, with D hard to call. The length of the CDR3 is 14 residues. The V gene's germline CDR1 is SGHTS and CDR2 YDEGEE. The V and J ends lost 0 bases and 2 bases respectively, with 7 bases between them. The variable domain in full, with the rest retrieved from reference TRBV5-8 and TRBJ2-3, is EAGVTQSPTHLIKTRGQQATLRCSPISGHTSVYWYQQALGLGLQFLLWYDEGEERNRGNFPPRFSGRQFPNYSSELNVNALELEDSALYLCASSLAAATDTQYFGPGTRLTVL.